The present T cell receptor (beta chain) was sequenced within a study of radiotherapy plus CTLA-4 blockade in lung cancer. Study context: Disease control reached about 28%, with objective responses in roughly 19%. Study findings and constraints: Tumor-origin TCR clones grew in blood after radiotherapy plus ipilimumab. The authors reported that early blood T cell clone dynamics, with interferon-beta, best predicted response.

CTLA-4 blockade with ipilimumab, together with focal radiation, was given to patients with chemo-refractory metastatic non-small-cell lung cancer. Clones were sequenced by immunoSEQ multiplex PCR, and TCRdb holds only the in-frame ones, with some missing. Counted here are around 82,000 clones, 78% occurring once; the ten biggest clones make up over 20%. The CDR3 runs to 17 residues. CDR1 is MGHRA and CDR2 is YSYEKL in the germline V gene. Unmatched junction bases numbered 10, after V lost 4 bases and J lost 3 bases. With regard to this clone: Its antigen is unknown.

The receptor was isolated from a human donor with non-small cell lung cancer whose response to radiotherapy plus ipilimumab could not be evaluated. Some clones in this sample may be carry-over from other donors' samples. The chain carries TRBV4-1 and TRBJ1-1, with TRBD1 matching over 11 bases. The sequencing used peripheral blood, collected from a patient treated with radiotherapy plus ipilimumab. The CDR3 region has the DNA TGCGCCAGCAGCCCCGTGGACAGGGGGCCTTGGGACACTGAAGCTTTCTTT. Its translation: CASSPVDRGPWDTEAFF.